Presented here are 10 T cell receptor beta chains from one specimen sequenced in a study of T cell changes during pregnancy in multiple sclerosis (dated by TCRdb to the late 2010s). Libraries came from the immunoSEQ multiplex PCR assay. TCRdb obtained this table from immuneACCESS and retained in-frame rearrangements with V and J assigned. These tables miss some clones; where compared with another copy, unresolved V genes account for less than half of the shortfall, and the remainder is unexplained. The sample yields 30,000 to 45,000 clones; 70% to 90% were counted once. Clones ranked in the top ten supply roughly 0.56% of the sample. This specimen consisted of CD4+ T cells from peripheral blood mononuclear cells, obtained in the first trimester of pregnancy. Every receptor here comes from a female donor with multiple sclerosis, enrolled in a pregnancy study.

The chain joins TRBV30 to TRBJ2-7, with 10 bases aligning to TRBD1. V lost 5 bases and J lost 5; bases outside the gene matches: 6. The CDR3 consists of 13 residues. Germline CDR1 reads GTSNPN; CDR2 reads SVGIG (reference sequence). CDR3 amino acids: CAWGWGQGNEQYF. The CDR3 DNA sequence: TGTGCCTGGGGTTGGGGACAGGGGAACGAGCAGTACTTC.

The chain couples TRBV2 to TRBJ1-1, with D possibly TRBD1 on 5 matching bases. This CDR3 contains 11 residues. With 6 bases removed from V and 8 bases from J, the gap between germline ends came to 10 bases. Germline values: CDR1 SNHLY, CDR2 FYNNEI. CDR3 residues: CASRVNREAFF. CDR3 nucleotide sequence: TGTGCCAGCAGGGTGAACAGGGAAGCTTTCTTT.

The chain couples TRBV5-6 to TRBJ1-1; the D gene is possibly TRBD1 (6 bases). Trimming left V 4 bases short and J 5 bases short, with 21 bases between. This CDR3 spans 16 amino acids. The V gene's germline CDR1 is SGHDT and CDR2 YYEEEE. The CDR3 DNA reads TGTGCCAGCAGCGGCCGAAGGACAGAAAGAGGGACTGAAGCTTTCTTT. Protein product: CASSGRRTERGTEAFF.

J is TRBJ2-1 and V is TRBV7-9, with 12 bases that match TRBD2. Germline loops: CDR1 SEHNR, CDR2 FQNEAQ (reference sequence). After removal of 5 bases from V and 4 bases from J, the junction contained 3 bases not matched to a gene. CDR3 length equals 15 residues. The CDR3 coding sequence is TGTGCCAGCAGCGACGGGACTAGCGGGTACAATGAGCAGTTCTTC. Amino acids: CASSDGTSGYNEQFF.

This clone was counted only a few times. The rearrangement links TRBV30 to TRBJ2-7; D uncertain. CDR3 length equals 12 residues. Germline V gene sequence: CDR1 GTSNPN, CDR2 SVGIG (reference sequence). V was pared by 3 bases and J by 0 bases, with 6 bases between. The CDR3 region is CAWRRVSYEQYF. CDR3 in DNA: TGTGCCTGGAGACGGGTCTCCTACGAGCAGTACTTC.

V and J are TRBV9 and TRBJ1-1, with 9 nucleotides matching TRBD1. This CDR3 is built from 14 residues. V dropped 3 bases and J dropped 3; count of bases not matched to a gene: 3. Germline V lookup: CDR1 SGDLS, CDR2 YYNGEE. CDR3 DNA sequence: TGTGCCAGCAGCGGCCGACAGGGGGACACTGAAGCTTTCTTT. Residues: CASSGRQGDTEAFF.

The chain uses TRBV19 and TRBJ2-5, with 9 bases matching TRBD2. Germline-derived CDR1 and CDR2 are LNHDA and SQIVND (reference sequence). The CDR3 extends over 16 amino acids. V lost 0 bases to trimming and J lost 4 bases; unmatched junction nucleotides: 6. This chain's CDR3 is CASSIDWRGGRETQYF. DNA for the CDR3: TGTGCCAGTAGTATAGACTGGCGGGGGGGCCGAGAGACCCAGTACTTC.

J is TRBJ2-1 and V is TRBV2; TRBD1 matches 8 bases. Trimming cost V 4 bases and J 2 bases; bases outside gene matches: 1. Germline-derived CDR1 and CDR2 are SNHLY and FYNNEI. This CDR3 is built from 14 residues. The chain's CDR3 is CASSAGGAYNEQFF. The CDR3 DNA is TGTGCCAGCAGTGCAGGGGGCGCCTACAATGAGCAGTTCTTC.

The chain carries TRBV28 and TRBJ1-5; a possible D gene is TRBD1 (6 bases). This CDR3 region has 12 residues. Germline V gene lookup returns CDR1 MDHEN and CDR2 SYDVKM. V shed 6 bases and J shed 5 bases, with 8 bases lying between them. The DNA for the CDR3 is TGTGCCAGCAGACAGGGACATCAGCCCCAGCATTTT. It is translated as CASRQGHQPQHF. Full variable domain (remainder filled in from reference TRBV28 and TRBJ1-5): DVKVTQSSRYLVKRTGEKVFLECVQDMDHENMFWYRQDPGLGLRLIYFSYDVKMKEKGDIPEGYSVSREKKERFSLILESASTNQTSMYLCASRQGHQPQHFGDGTRLSIL.

CDR3 protein: CASSLGANTDTQYF. The CDR3 DNA follows: TGTGCCAGCAGCTTAGGAGCGAACACAGATACGCAGTATTTT. The rearrangement uses TRBV5-4 and TRBJ2-3; D not resolved. Germline V gene sequence: CDR1 SGHNT, CDR2 YYREEE (reference sequence). The CDR3 length is 14 residues. V shed 2 bases and J shed 2 bases, with 9 bases lying between them.